This T cell receptor (beta chain) was documented in a study of a mutant IDH1 vaccine in newly diagnosed glioma. Study-wide background: Vaccination of patients was performed eight times, in weeks 1, 3, 5, 7, 11, 15, 19 and 23. Patients were started on vaccination 4-6 weeks after radiotherapy alone, or with temozolomide cycles. Study conclusions and caveats: No link was apparently found between pseudoprogression and changes in top peripheral T cell clonotypes.

Points on this clone: Its antigen is undetermined.

Looked up from germline, CDR1 is MNHNS and CDR2 is SASEGT. The CDR3 loop spans 14 amino acids. J was trimmed by 2 bases and V by 8 bases; bases with no gene match: 4. The time point was: week 5, during vaccination. Each dose of the vaccine consisted of 300 ug of mutant IDH1 20-mer peptide, with topical imiquimod. There were new WHO grade 3 or 4 astrocytomas in the donors, and these were IDH1-mutant and ATRX-lost. Using immunoSEQ multiplex PCR, the repertoire was profiled, and TCRdb retains in-frame clones only, with some absent. The repertoire holds some 55,000 clones, with over 80% as singletons. Source: PBMCs, taken from a glioma patient whose treatment included an IDH1 peptide vaccine. This TCR derives from a woman aged 40 to 55 with glioma. The rearrangement joins TRBV6-1 to TRBJ2-3, with 10 bases matching TRBD2. CDR3 protein: CASGGLAYTDTQYF. The CDR3 bases are TGTGCCAGCGGGGGACTAGCGTACACAGATACGCAGTATTTT.